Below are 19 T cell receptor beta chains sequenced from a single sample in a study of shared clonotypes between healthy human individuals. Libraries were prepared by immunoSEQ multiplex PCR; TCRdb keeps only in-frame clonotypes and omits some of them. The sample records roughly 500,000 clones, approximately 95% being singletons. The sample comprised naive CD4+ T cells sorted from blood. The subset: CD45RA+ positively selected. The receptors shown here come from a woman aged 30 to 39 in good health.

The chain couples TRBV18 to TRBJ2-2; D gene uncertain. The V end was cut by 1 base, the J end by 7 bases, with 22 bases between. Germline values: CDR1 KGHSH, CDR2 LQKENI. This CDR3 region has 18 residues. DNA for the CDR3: TGTGCCAGCTCACCACGCCCGGTAGGGTGGAGTGAAGACGGGGAGCTGTTTTTT. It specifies CASSPRPVGWSEDGELFF.

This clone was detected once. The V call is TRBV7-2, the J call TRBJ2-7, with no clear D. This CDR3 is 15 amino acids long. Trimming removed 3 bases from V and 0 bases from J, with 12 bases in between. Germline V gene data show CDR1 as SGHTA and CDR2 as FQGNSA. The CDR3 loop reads CASSFLPSSSYEQYF. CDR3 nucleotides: TGTGCCAGCAGCTTTTTACCCTCCAGCTCCTACGAGCAGTACTTC. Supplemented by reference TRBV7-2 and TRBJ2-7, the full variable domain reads GAGVSQSPSNKVTEKGKDVELRCDPISGHTALYWYRQSLGQGLEFLIYFQGNSAPDKSGLPSDRFSAERTGGSVSTLTIQRTQQEDSAVYLCASSFLPSSSYEQYFGPGTRLTVT.

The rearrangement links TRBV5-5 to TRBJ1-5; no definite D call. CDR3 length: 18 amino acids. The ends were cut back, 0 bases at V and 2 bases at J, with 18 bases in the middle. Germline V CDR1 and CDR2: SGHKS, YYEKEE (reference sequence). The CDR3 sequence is CASSLVVVPVGGNQPQHF. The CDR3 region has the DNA TGTGCCAGCAGCTTGGTCGTGGTACCCGTTGGAGGCAATCAGCCCCAGCATTTT. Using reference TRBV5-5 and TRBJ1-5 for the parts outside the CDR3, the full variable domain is DAGVTQSPTHLIKTRGQQVTLRCSPISGHKSVSWYQQVLGQGPQFIFQYYEKEERGRGNFPDRFSARQFPNYSSELNVNALLLGDSALYLCASSLVVVPVGGNQPQHFGDGTRLSIL.

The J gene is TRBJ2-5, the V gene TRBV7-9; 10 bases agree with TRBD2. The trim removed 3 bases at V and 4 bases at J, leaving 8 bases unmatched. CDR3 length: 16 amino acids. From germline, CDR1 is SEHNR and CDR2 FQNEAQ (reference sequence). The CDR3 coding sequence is TGTGCCAGCAGCTTCCTAGCGGGAGCCGGGGGAGAGACCCAGTACTTC. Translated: CASSFLAGAGGETQYF.

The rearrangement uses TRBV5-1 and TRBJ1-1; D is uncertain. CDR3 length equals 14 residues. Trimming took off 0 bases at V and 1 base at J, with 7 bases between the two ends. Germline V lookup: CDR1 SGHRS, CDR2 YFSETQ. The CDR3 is CASSLDSTNTEAFF. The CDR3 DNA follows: TGCGCCAGCAGCTTGGATTCGACGAACACTGAAGCTTTCTTT.

The CDR3 loop reads CASSAGNTEAFF. The CDR3 nucleotides are TGTGCCAGCAGTGCGGGGAACACTGAAGCTTTCTTT. V is TRBV2 and J is TRBJ1-1; D is undetermined. The CDR3 has 12 residues. V dropped 4 bases and J dropped 1 base, with 4 bases sitting between them. Per germline, CDR1 SNHLY and CDR2 FYNNEI.

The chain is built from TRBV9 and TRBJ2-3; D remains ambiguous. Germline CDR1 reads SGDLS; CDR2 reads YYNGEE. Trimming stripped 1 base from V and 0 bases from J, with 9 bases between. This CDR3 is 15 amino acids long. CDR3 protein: CASSVLGFSTDTQYF. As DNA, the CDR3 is TGTGCCAGCAGCGTATTGGGGTTTAGCACAGATACGCAGTATTTT.

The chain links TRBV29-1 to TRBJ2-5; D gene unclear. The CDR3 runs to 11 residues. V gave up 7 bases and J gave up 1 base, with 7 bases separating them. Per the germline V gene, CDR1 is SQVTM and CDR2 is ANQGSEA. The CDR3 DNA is TGCAGCGCCCTGAGCCAAGAGACCCAGTACTTC. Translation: CSALSQETQYF. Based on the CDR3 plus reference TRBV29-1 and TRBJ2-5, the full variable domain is SAVISQKPSRDICQRGTSLTIQCQVDSQVTMMFWYRQQPGQSLTLIATANQGSEATYESGFVIDKFPISRPNLTFSTLTVSNMSPEDSSIYLCSALSQETQYFGPGTRLLVL.

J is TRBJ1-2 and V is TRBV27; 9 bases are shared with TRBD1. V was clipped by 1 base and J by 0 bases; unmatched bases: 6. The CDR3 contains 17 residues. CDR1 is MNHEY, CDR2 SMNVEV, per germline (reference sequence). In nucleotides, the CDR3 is TGTGCCAGCAGTTTATATGGGACAGGGATAGCTAACTATGGCTACACCTTC. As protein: CASSLYGTGIANYGYTF.

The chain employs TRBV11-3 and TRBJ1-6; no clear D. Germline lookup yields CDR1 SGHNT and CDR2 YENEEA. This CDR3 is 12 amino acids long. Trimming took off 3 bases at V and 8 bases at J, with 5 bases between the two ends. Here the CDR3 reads CASSLIDSPLHF. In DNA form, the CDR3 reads TGTGCCAGCAGCTTGATAGATTCACCCCTCCACTTT.

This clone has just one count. CDR3 DNA: TGTGCCAGCAGCCGAGACAGGGTAGTAGGCGAGCAGTACTTC. Protein product: CASSRDRVVGEQYF. The gene calls are TRBV11-2 and TRBJ2-7; TRBD1 matches 7 bases. V was clipped by 5 bases and J by 6 bases; unmatched bases: 10. This CDR3 has 14 residues. Germline loops: CDR1 SGHAT, CDR2 FQNNGV.

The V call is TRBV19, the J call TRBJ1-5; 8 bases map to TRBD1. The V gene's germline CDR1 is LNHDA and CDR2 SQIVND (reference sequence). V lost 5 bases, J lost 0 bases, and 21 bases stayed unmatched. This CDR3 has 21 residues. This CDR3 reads CASSRDGRGQVLSYSNQPQHF. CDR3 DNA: TGTGCCAGTAGTCGGGACGGTAGGGGACAGGTACTTTCATATAGCAATCAGCCCCAGCATTTT.

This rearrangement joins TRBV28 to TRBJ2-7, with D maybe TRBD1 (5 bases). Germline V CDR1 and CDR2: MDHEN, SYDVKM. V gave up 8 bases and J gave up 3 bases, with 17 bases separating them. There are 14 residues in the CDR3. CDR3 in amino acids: CASRGQGRVYEQYF. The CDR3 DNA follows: TGTGCCAGCCGTGGGCAGGGCCGCGTCTACGAGCAGTACTTC.

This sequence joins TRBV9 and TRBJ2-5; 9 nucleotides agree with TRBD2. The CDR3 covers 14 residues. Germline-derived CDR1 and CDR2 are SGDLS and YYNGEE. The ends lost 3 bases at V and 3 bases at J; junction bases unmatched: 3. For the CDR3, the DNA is TGTGCCAGCAGCGGTTTAGCGGGGGAAGAGACCCAGTACTTC. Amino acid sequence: CASSGLAGEETQYF.

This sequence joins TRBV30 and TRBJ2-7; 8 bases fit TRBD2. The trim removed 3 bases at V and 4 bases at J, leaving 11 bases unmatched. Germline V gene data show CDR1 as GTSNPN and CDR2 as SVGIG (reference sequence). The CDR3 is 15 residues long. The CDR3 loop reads CAWRRSGSMRYEQYF. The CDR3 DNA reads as TGTGCCTGGAGGAGGAGCGGGAGTATGCGTTACGAGCAGTACTTC.

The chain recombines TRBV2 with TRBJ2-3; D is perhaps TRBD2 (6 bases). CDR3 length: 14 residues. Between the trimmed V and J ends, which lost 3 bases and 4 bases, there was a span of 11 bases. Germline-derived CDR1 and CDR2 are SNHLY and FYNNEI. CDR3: CASSDLGLSDTQYF. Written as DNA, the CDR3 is TGTGCCAGCAGTGACTTGGGACTTTCAGATACGCAGTATTTT.

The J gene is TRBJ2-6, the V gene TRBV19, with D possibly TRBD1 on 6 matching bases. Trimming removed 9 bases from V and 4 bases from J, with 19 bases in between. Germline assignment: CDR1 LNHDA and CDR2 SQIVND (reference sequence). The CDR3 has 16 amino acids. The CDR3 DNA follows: TGTGCCAGCAGAAGGGACACCCCGCTCGGGGCCAACGTCCTGACTTTC. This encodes CASRRDTPLGANVLTF.

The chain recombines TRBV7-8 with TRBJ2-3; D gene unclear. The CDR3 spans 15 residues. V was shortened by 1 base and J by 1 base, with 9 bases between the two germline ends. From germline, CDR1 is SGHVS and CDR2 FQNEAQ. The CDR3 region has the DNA TGTGCCAGCAGCTTAGGACGGTGGGGCACAGATACGCAGTATTTT. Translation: CASSLGRWGTDTQYF.

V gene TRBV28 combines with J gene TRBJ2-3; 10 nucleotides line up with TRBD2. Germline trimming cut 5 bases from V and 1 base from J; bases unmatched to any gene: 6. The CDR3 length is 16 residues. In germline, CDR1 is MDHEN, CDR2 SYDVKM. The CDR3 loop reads CASSPHTSGGTDTQYF. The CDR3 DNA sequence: TGTGCCAGCAGTCCCCATACTAGCGGGGGCACAGATACGCAGTATTTT.